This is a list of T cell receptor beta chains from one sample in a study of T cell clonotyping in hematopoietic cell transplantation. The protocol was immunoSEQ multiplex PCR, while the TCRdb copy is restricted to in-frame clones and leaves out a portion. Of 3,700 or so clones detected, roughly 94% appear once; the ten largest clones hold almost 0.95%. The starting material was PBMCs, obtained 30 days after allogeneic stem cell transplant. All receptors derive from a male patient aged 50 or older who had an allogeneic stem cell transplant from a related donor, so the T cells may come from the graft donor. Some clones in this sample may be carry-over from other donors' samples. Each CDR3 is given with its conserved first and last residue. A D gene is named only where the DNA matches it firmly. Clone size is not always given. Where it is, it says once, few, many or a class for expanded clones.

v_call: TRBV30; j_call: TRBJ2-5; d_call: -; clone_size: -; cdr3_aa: CAWSKRGLRSGSFQETQYF; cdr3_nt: TGTGCCTGGAGCAAGAGGGGGCTAAGGAGCGGGAGTTTCCAAGAGACCCAGTACTTC
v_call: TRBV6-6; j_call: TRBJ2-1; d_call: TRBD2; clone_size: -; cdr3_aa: CASSWTSYNEQFF; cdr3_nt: TGTGCCAGCAGTTGGACTAGCTACAATGAGCAGTTCTTC
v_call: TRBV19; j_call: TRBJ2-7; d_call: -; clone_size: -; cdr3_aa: CASSLGRAGYEQYF; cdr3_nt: TGTGCCAGTTCTCTGGGCAGGGCAGGCTACGAGCAGTACTTC
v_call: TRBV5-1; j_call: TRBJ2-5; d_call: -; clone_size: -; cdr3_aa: CASSLALVSQETQYF; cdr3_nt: TGCGCCAGCAGCTTGGCCTTGGTCAGCCAAGAGACCCAGTACTTC
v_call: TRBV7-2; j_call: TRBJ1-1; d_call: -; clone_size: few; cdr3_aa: CASSYRNTEAFF; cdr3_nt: TGTGCCAGCAGCTACCGGAACACTGAAGCTTTCTTT
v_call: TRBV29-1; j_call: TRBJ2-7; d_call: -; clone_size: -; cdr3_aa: CSVETGTYEQYF; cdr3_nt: TGCAGCGTTGAAACCGGTACCTACGAGCAGTACTTC
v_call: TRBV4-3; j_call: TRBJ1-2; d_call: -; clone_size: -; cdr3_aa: CASSQDWTQLYGYTF; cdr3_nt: TGCGCCAGCAGCCAAGATTGGACCCAGCTCTATGGCTACACCTTC
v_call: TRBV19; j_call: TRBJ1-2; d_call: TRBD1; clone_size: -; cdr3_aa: CASRIGTGLSQTLNYGYTF; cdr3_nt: TGTGCCAGTAGGATCGGGACAGGGTTGTCCCAAACCCTTAACTATGGCTACACCTTC
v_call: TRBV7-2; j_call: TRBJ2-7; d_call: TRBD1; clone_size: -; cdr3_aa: CASSPRQGSYEQYF; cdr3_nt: TGTGCCAGCAGCCCCCGACAGGGATCGTACGAGCAGTACTTC
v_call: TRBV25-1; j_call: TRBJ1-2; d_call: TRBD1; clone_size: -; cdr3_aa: CASSESGQGMGGYTF; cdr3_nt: TGTGCCAGCAGTGAATCAGGACAGGGGATGGGTGGCTACACCTTC
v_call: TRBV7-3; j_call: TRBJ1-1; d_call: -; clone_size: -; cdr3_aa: CASSREGLNTEAFF; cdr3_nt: TGTGCCAGCAGCCGCGAGGGACTGAACACTGAAGCTTTCTTT
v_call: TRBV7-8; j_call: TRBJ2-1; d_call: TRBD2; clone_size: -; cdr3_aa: CASSRGLAGSYNEQFF; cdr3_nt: TGTGCCAGCAGCCGTGGACTAGCGGGGTCATACAATGAGCAGTTCTTC
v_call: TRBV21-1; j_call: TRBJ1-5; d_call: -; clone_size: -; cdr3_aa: CASSKGGRDKWTPGNQPQHF; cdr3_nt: TGTGCCAGCAGCAAAGGAGGCCGGGACAAATGGACTCCGGGCAATCAGCCCCAGCATTTT
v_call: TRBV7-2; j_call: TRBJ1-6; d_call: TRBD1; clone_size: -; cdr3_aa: CASSYGTGASPLHF; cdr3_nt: TGTGCCAGCAGCTATGGGACAGGGGCTTCACCCCTCCACTTT
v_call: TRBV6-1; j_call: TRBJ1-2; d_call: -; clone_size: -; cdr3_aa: CASSEARGGYTF; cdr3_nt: TGTGCCAGCAGTGAAGCGCGGGGGGGCTACACCTTC
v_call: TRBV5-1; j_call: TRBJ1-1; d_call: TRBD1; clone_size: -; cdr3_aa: CASSPGQTNSGEAFF; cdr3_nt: TGCGCCAGCAGCCCGGGACAGACAAACTCGGGTGAAGCTTTCTTT
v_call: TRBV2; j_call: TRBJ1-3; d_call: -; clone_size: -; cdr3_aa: CASSEQASSGNTIYF; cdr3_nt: TGTGCCAGCAGTGAACAGGCCAGCTCTGGAAACACCATATATTTT
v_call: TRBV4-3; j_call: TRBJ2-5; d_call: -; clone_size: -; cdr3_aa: CASSQVRGGAGTQYF; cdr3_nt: TGCGCCAGCAGCCAAGTCAGGGGGGGGGCCGGGACCCAGTACTTC
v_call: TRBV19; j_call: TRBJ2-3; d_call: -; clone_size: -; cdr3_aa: CASQGSEALTDTQYF; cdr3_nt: TGTGCCAGTCAGGGAAGCGAAGCGCTCACAGATACGCAGTATTTT
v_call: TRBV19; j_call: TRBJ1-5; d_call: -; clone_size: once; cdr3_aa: CASSARQPGGNQPQHF; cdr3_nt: TGTGCCAGTAGTGCCCGGCAACCAGGGGGCAATCAGCCCCAGCATTTT
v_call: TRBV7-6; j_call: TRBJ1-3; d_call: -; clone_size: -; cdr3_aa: CASREGAAIYSGNTIYF; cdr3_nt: TGTGCCAGCAGGGAAGGAGCAGCGATATACTCTGGAAACACCATATATTTT
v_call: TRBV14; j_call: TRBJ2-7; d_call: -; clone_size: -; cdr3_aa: CASSAGTHSYEQYF; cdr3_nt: TGTGCCAGCAGCGCGGGGACTCATTCCTACGAGCAGTACTTC
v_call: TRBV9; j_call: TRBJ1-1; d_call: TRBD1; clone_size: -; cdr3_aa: CASSTGTGRETEAFF; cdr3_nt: TGTGCCAGCAGCACAGGGACAGGGCGAGAAACTGAAGCTTTCTTT
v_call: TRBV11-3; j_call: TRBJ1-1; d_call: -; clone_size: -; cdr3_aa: CASSLGGAQNTEAFF; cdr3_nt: TGTGCCAGCAGCTTAGGGGGGGCGCAGAACACTGAAGCTTTCTTT
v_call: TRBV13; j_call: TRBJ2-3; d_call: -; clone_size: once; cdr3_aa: CASSLGQGQNTDTQYF; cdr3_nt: TGTGCCAGCAGCTTAGGCCAAGGACAGAACACAGATACGCAGTATTTT
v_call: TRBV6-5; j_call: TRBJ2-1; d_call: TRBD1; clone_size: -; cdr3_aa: CASSMPGGPIYEQFF; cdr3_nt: TGTGCCAGCAGTATGCCAGGGGGCCCTATCTATGAGCAGTTCTTC
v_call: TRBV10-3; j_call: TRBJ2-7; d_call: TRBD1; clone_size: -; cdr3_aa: CAISEREGGGSEQYF; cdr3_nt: TGTGCCATCAGTGAAAGGGAAGGGGGCGGTTCCGAGCAGTACTTC
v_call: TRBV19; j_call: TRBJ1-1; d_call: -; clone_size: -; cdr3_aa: CASSIDVWEVTEAFF; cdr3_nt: TGTGCCAGTAGTATAGATGTTTGGGAGGTGACTGAAGCTTTCTTT